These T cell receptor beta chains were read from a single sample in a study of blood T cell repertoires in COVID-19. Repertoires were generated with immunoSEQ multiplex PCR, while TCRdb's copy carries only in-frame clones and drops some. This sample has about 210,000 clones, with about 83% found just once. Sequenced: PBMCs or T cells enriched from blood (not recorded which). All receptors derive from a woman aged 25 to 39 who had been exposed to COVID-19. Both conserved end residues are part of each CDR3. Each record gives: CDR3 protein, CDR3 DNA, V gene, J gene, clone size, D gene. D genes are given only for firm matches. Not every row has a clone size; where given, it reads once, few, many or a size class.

CDR3 protein: CAGLDSPYNEQFF
CDR3 DNA: TGTGCCGGACTGGACAGTCCCTACAATGAGCAGTTCTTC
V gene: TRBV7-9
J gene: TRBJ2-1
clone size: NA
D gene: NA

CDR3 protein: CASGPGGMAKNIQYF
CDR3 DNA: TGCGCCAGCGGCCCAGGGGGCATGGCCAAAAACATTCAGTACTTC
V gene: TRBV10-1
J gene: TRBJ2-4
clone size: NA
D gene: TRBD1

CDR3 protein: CASSLGGGETGELFF
CDR3 DNA: TGCGCCAGCAGCTTGGGTGGCGGGGAAACCGGGGAGCTGTTTTTT
V gene: TRBV5-1
J gene: TRBJ2-2
clone size: NA
D gene: NA

CDR3 protein: CASRVGTYEQYF
CDR3 DNA: TGTGCCAGCAGGGTCGGGACCTACGAGCAGTACTTC
V gene: TRBV6-5
J gene: TRBJ2-7
clone size: once
D gene: NA

CDR3 protein: CASSQNRDIPLHF
CDR3 DNA: TGTGCCAGCAGCCAAAATAGGGACATCCCCCTCCACTTT
V gene: TRBV14
J gene: TRBJ1-6
clone size: NA
D gene: NA

CDR3 protein: CAIGQGAYGYTF
CDR3 DNA: TGTGCCATTGGACAGGGGGCGTATGGCTACACCTTC
V gene: TRBV6-5
J gene: TRBJ1-2
clone size: NA
D gene: TRBD1

CDR3 protein: CASSYGLSGGPDTQYF
CDR3 DNA: TGTGCCAGCAGTTACGGGCTTAGCGGGGGCCCAGATACGCAGTATTTT
V gene: TRBV6-5
J gene: TRBJ2-3
clone size: NA
D gene: TRBD2

CDR3 protein: CASSIEQGAKNIQYF
CDR3 DNA: TGTGCCAGTAGTATTGAGCAGGGGGCCAAAAACATTCAGTACTTC
V gene: TRBV19
J gene: TRBJ2-4
clone size: NA
D gene: NA

CDR3 protein: CASSPRQRNTEAFF
CDR3 DNA: TGTGCCAGCAGCCCCCGACAGAGGAACACTGAAGCTTTCTTT
V gene: TRBV9
J gene: TRBJ1-1
clone size: NA
D gene: NA

CDR3 protein: CASSTTVNSPLHF
CDR3 DNA: TGTGCCAGTAGTACGACAGTTAATTCACCCCTCCACTTT
V gene: TRBV19
J gene: TRBJ1-6
clone size: NA
D gene: NA

CDR3 protein: CASSIRVSTDTQYF
CDR3 DNA: TGTGCCAGTAGTATTCGAGTTAGCACAGATACGCAGTATTTT
V gene: TRBV19
J gene: TRBJ2-3
clone size: NA
D gene: NA